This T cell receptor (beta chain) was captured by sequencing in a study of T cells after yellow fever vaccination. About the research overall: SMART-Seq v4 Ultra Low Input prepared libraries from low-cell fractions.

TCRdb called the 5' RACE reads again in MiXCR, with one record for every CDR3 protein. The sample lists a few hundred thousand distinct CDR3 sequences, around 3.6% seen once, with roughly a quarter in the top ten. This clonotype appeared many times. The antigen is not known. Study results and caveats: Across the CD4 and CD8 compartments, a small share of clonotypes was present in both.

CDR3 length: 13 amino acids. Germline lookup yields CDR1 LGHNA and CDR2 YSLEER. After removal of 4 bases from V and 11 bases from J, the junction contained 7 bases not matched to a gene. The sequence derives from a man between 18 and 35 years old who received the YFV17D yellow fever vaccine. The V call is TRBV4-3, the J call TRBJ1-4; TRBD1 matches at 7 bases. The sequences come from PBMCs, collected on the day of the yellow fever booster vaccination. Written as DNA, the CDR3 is TGCGCCAGCAGCCCCACTGACAGGGAGAAACTGTTTTTT. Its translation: CASSPTDREKLFF.